This TCR beta chain was found in a study of T cells after yellow fever vaccination. Study in general: Low-cell-number fractions underwent preparation using SMART-Seq v4 Ultra Low Input. Study-wide findings and caveats: Detected again after the booster were most primary-vaccination clones, at approximately 95% CD4 and 80% to 90% CD8.

V was pared by 4 bases and J by 0 bases, with 11 bases of the junction left unmatched. The germline V gene encodes CDR1 SNHLY and CDR2 FYNNEI. The CDR3 runs 17 residues. The sample holds a few counts of this clonotype. As yet, its antigen is unknown. Via MiXCR, TCRdb re-called the 5' RACE reads, giving one row per CDR3 protein. Of 400,000 to 650,000 distinct CDR3 sequences in the sample, less than 25% were seen once. The rearrangement joins TRBV2 to TRBJ2-7; 8 nucleotides agree with TRBD1. The TCR was taken from a man aged 18-30 years who received the YFV17D yellow fever vaccine. The input for sequencing was PBMCs, taken 21 days after the first yellow fever vaccination. For the CDR3, the DNA is TGTGCCAGCAGTGTCCTTCATGACAGGGGCCCCTCCTACGAGCAGTACTTC. It encodes CASSVLHDRGPSYEQYF.